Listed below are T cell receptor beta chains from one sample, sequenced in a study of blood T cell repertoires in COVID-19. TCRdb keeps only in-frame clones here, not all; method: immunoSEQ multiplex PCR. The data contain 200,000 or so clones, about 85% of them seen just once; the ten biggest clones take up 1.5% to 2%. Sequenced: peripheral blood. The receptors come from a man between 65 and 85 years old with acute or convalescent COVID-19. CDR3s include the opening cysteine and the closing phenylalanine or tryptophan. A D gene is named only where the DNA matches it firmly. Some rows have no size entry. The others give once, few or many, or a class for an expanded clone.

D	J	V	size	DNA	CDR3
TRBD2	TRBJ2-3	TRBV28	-	TGTGCCAGCAGTACTAGCGGTTATACGCAGTATTTT	CASSTSGYTQYF
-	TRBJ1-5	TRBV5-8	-	TGTGCCAGCAGCTTTTCTAGGAATCAGCCCCAGCATTTT	CASSFSRNQPQHF
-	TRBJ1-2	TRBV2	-	TGTGCCAGCAGTGAACAGGGTTTAGGGGGCTACACCTTC	CASSEQGLGGYTF
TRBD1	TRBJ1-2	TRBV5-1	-	TGCGCCAGCAGCTTGATGGGACAGGGGGACTATGGCTACACCTTC	CASSLMGQGDYGYTF
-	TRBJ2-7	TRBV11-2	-	TGTGCCAGCAGCTTTCTCCCCCTTAGGGGCGAGCAGTACTTC	CASSFLPLRGEQYF
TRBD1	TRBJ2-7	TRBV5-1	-	TGCGCCAGCAGCCCCGGGACAGGGTACGGCGAGCAGTACTTC	CASSPGTGYGEQYF
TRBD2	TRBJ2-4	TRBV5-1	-	TGCGCCAGCAGCTTGGTAGGACTAGCGGGAGGGCCAGCCAAAAACATTCAGTACTTC	CASSLVGLAGGPAKNIQYF
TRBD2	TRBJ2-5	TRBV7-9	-	TGTGCCAGCAGCCCAAATAGCGGGACTCAAGAGACCCAGTACTTC	CASSPNSGTQETQYF
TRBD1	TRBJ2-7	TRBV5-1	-	TGCGCCAGCAGCTCCGACAGGGGTCTCTCCTACGAGCAGTACTTC	CASSSDRGLSYEQYF
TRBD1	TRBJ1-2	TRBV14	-	TGTGCCAGCAGCCAAGCTCAGGGGGCATATGGCTACACCTTC	CASSQAQGAYGYTF
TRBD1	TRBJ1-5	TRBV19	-	TGTGCCAGCAGGACAGGGGACCAGCCCCAGCATTTT	CASRTGDQPQHF
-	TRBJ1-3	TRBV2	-	TGTGCCAGCAGGCAAGCCGGGGCTGGAAACACCATATATTTT	CASRQAGAGNTIYF
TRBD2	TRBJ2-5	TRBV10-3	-	TGTGCCATCAGAGAGGGACTAGCGGGAGCGGAGACCCAGTACTTC	CAIREGLAGAETQYF
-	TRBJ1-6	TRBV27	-	TGTGCCACCTCAGACCCTGGGCCGTCCCCCCTCCACTTT	CATSDPGPSPLHF
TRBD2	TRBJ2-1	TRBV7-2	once	TGTGCCAGCAGCTCCAGACCGACTAGCGGGAGGGTGAGCAATGAGCAGTTCTTC	CASSSRPTSGRVSNEQFF
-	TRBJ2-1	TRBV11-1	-	TGTGCCTCTAGCAGCGTCTCCTACAATGAGCAGTTCTTC	CASSSVSYNEQFF
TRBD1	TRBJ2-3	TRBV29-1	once	TGCAGCGTCGCCGGGACAGGGGACACAGATACGCAGTATTTT	CSVAGTGDTDTQYF